A single sample gave rise to the 26 T cell receptor beta chains below, sequenced in a study of CD8+ T cells in alopecia areata. TCR sequencing used cDNA made by reverse transcription of extracted RNA. Measured with immunoSEQ multiplex PCR; TCRdb has only the in-frame clones, and not every one. The table lists roughly 220,000 clones, approximately 72% of them singletons. Treatment given: oral pan-JAK inhibitor, 5-10 mg twice daily. This specimen consisted of CD4+ T cells sorted from blood, obtained at week 44, from a patient treated with tofacitinib. These TCRs come from a human donor with alopecia areata.

In this sample, this clone turned up a few times. The rearrangement uses TRBV10-2 and TRBJ2-7, with TRBD1 as a possible D gene (5 bases). The CDR3 is 12 amino acids. Germline V gives CDR1 WSHSY, CDR2 SAAADI. V lost 6 bases and J 3 bases, leaving 9 bases between the germline ends. CDR3 DNA sequence: TGCGCCAGCAGGGGTCAGGGCTACGAGCAGTACTTC. It specifies CASRGQGYEQYF.

The chain couples TRBV4-2 to TRBJ2-7; D is unclear. The ends were cut back, 0 bases at V and 7 bases at J, with 13 bases in the middle. CDR3 length: 14 amino acids. CDR1 is LGHNA, CDR2 YNFKEQ, per germline. CDR3 in amino acids: CASSQDLNPSEQYF. CDR3 sequence (DNA): TGTGCCAGCAGCCAAGATCTTAACCCATCTGAGCAGTACTTC.

The chain carries TRBV5-1 and TRBJ2-3; no reliable D call. With 2 bases removed from V and 0 bases from J, the gap between germline ends came to 7 bases. This CDR3 is 14 amino acids long. Germline CDR1 is SGHRS and CDR2 is YFSETQ. The CDR3 region has the DNA TGCGCCAGCAGCTTTGAGACGAGCACAGATACGCAGTATTTT. Amino acid sequence: CASSFETSTDTQYF. The entire variable domain, with the rest obtained from reference TRBV5-1 and TRBJ2-3, is as follows: KAGVTQTPRYLIKTRGQQVTLSCSPISGHRSVSWYQQTPGQGLQFLFEYFSETQRNKGNFPGRFSGRQFSNSRSEMNVSTLELGDSALYLCASSFETSTDTQYFGPGTRLTVL.

This clone was observed a handful of times. The genes are TRBV9 and TRBJ2-2; D perhaps matches TRBD2 (5 bases). With 1 base removed from V and 1 base from J, the gap between germline ends came to 11 bases. This CDR3 has 16 amino acids. Germline-derived CDR1 and CDR2 are SGDLS and YYNGEE. CDR3 sequence: CASSVNEGQNTGELFF. In DNA form, the CDR3 reads TGTGCCAGCAGCGTAAATGAGGGTCAGAACACCGGGGAGCTGTTTTTT.

The chain combines TRBV7-2 with TRBJ2-3, with unresolved D. This CDR3 comprises 14 residues. V was shortened by 7 bases and J by 1 base, with 12 bases between the two germline ends. Germline CDR1 SGHTA, CDR2 FQGNSA. The DNA for the CDR3 is TGTGCCAGCAAGCCCAAACACGGCACAGATACGCAGTATTTT. Translation: CASKPKHGTDTQYF.

A few counts support this clone. The chain employs TRBV29-1 and TRBJ1-1; 8 nucleotides agree with TRBD1. V was pared by 7 bases and J by 1 base, with 5 bases of the junction left unmatched. The CDR3 is 13 amino acids. Germline V CDR1 and CDR2: SQVTM, ANQGSEA. The CDR3 nucleotides read TGCAGCGGGCTCGGACAGGGGAACACTGAAGCTTTCTTT. This encodes CSGLGQGNTEAFF.

This clone was counted once. The chain combines TRBV29-1 with TRBJ2-5; 8 bases line up with TRBD2. Germline-derived CDR1 and CDR2 are SQVTM and ANQGSEA. There are 13 residues in the CDR3. J lost 2 bases, V lost 6 bases, and 5 bases had no gene match. CDR3 sequence reads: CSVRGGFQETQYF. The CDR3 region has the DNA TGCAGCGTCCGGGGGGGCTTTCAAGAGACCCAGTACTTC.

V usage is TRBV5-1 and J usage is TRBJ2-5; D perhaps matches TRBD1 (6 bases). With 0 bases removed from V and 4 bases from J, the gap between germline ends came to 10 bases. Germline values: CDR1 SGHRS, CDR2 YFSETQ. The CDR3 consists of 14 residues. The CDR3 coding sequence is TGCGCCAGCAGCTTGGGGACAGAGAGAGAGACCCAGTACTTC. It encodes CASSLGTERETQYF.

The chain joins TRBV29-1 to TRBJ2-5, with 11 bases that match TRBD1. This CDR3 comprises 12 residues. Trimming at V came to 6 bases and at J to 4 bases, leaving 1 base not matched to a gene. Germline V gene lookup returns CDR1 SQVTM and CDR2 ANQGSEA. The CDR3 DNA is TGCAGCGTGGACAGGGGGCTAGAGACCCAGTACTTC. Residues: CSVDRGLETQYF.

The chain uses TRBV5-4 and TRBJ2-1, with D perhaps being TRBD1 or TRBD2 (5 bases each). Germline values: CDR1 SGHNT, CDR2 YYREEE (reference sequence). V was clipped by 4 bases and J by 8 bases, with 13 bases between them. The CDR3 spans 13 residues. The CDR3 loop is CASSRRGGDEQFF. CDR3 DNA: TGTGCCAGCAGCCGCCGTGGGGGAGATGAGCAGTTCTTC.

The V and J genes are TRBV30 and TRBJ2-2; D is undetermined. Trimming took off 0 bases at V and 3 bases at J, with 11 bases between the two ends. Germline assignment: CDR1 GTSNPN and CDR2 SVGIG (reference sequence). The length of the CDR3 is 15 residues. CDR3 protein: CAWSVSGWDTGELFF. The CDR3 bases are TGTGCCTGGAGTGTTTCTGGATGGGACACCGGGGAGCTGTTTTTT.

This clone has only a few counts. V gene TRBV11-2 combines with J gene TRBJ2-3; TRBD1 aligns across 8 bases. With V trimmed by 7 bases and J by 8 bases, 14 bases remained unmatched. CDR3 length: 15 residues. The germline V gene encodes CDR1 SGHAT and CDR2 FQNNGV. CDR3 residues: CASTLRQGSRVTQYF. CDR3 in DNA: TGTGCCAGCACCCTCCGACAGGGGTCTAGGGTTACGCAGTATTTT.

The V and J genes are TRBV29-1 and TRBJ2-1; weak D call: TRBD2 (5 bases). V lost 3 bases and J 8 bases, leaving 17 bases between the germline ends. Germline lookup yields CDR1 SQVTM and CDR2 ANQGSEA. The CDR3 runs 14 residues. For the CDR3, the DNA is TGCAGCGTTGAGAGAGGGATTTCAGGCTATGAGCAGTTCTTC. Amino acids: CSVERGISGYEQFF.

V gene TRBV29-1 combines with J gene TRBJ2-3, with D possibly being TRBD1 (5 bases). The germline V gene has CDR1 SQVTM and CDR2 ANQGSEA. Trimming removed 6 bases at V and 2 bases at J, with 12 bases between. The CDR3 runs to 13 residues. The CDR3 is CSVRTSNTDTQYF. CDR3 bases: TGCAGCGTACGGACATCCAACACAGATACGCAGTATTTT.

The V call is TRBV7-3, the J call TRBJ2-1; unclear D gene. Germline lookup yields CDR1 SGHTA and CDR2 FQGTGA. V lost 5 bases, J lost 6 bases, and 20 bases lay in between. The CDR3 extends over 16 amino acids. CDR3 sequence (DNA): TGTGCCAGCAGCCCAACTTCACCCCAAGGGTCCAATGAGCAGTTCTTC. Translation: CASSPTSPQGSNEQFF.

The chain couples TRBV30 to TRBJ1-4; TRBD1 is a possible D gene (5 bases). Per the germline V gene, CDR1 is GTSNPN and CDR2 is SVGIG (reference sequence). The germline V and J ends were trimmed by 2 bases and 0 bases, with 13 bases remaining between them. CDR3 length equals 16 residues. The DNA for the CDR3 is TGTGCCTGGAGTACTACGGGGACGGCAACTAATGAAAAACTGTTTTTT. The encoded protein is CAWSTTGTATNEKLFF.

This chain uses TRBV7-3 with TRBJ1-1, with TRBD1 identical over 7 bases. V lost 5 bases and J lost 1; bases outside the gene matches: 1. Germline V gene lookup returns CDR1 SGHTA and CDR2 FQGTGA. This CDR3 has 13 amino acids. CDR3 sequence: CASSRQGNTEAFF. The CDR3 DNA reads TGTGCCAGCAGCCGACAGGGGAACACTGAAGCTTTCTTT.

This rearrangement joins TRBV11-2 to TRBJ1-2; the match to TRBD1 covers 7 bases. The V gene's germline CDR1 is SGHAT and CDR2 FQNNGV. This CDR3 has 15 amino acids. V lost 7 bases and J lost 5; bases outside the gene matches: 13. For the CDR3, the DNA is TGTGCCAGCACCAAAGGGGACAGCTACTGGTATGGCTACACCTTC. Amino acid sequence: CASTKGDSYWYGYTF.

The V and J genes are TRBV29-1 and TRBJ2-3; tentatively, D is TRBD1 (5 bases). The CDR3 is 12 residues long. The V and J ends lost 3 bases and 4 bases respectively, with 8 bases between them. Germline-derived CDR1 and CDR2 are SQVTM and ANQGSEA. The CDR3 here is CSVDFRADTQYF. DNA for the CDR3: TGCAGCGTTGATTTCAGGGCAGATACGCAGTATTTT.

The count of this clone is one. The chain has TRBV5-4 and TRBJ2-3; no definite D call. V lost 2 bases and J lost 0, with 10 bases in between. Germline lookup yields CDR1 SGHNT and CDR2 YYREEE (reference sequence). This CDR3 spans 15 amino acids. The CDR3 here is CASSLLSTSTDTQYF. DNA of the CDR3: TGTGCCAGCAGCTTACTATCTACTAGCACAGATACGCAGTATTTT.

The V and J genes are TRBV30 and TRBJ1-1; D ambiguous. V was trimmed by 0 bases and J by 1 base, leaving 18 bases between them. The CDR3 has 17 residues. CDR1 is GTSNPN, CDR2 SVGIG, per germline (reference sequence). The CDR3 DNA reads TGTGCCTGGAGTGTATGGGGTAGGGTTCGTGCGAACACTGAAGCTTTCTTT. The encoded protein is CAWSVWGRVRANTEAFF.

This clone came up a few times. The J gene is TRBJ2-1, the V gene TRBV10-3; TRBD2 matches at 14 bases. CDR3 length: 16 amino acids. The germline V gene encodes CDR1 ENHRY and CDR2 SYGVKD. After removal of 10 bases from V and 0 bases from J, the junction contained 5 bases not matched to a gene. The CDR3 reads CATGTSGGSSYNEQFF. The CDR3 region has the DNA TGTGCCACCGGGACTAGCGGGGGTAGCTCCTACAATGAGCAGTTCTTC.

The chain joins TRBV4-3 to TRBJ1-6, with D perhaps matching TRBD1 (5 bases). Germline V gene sequence: CDR1 LGHNA, CDR2 YSLEER. The CDR3 totals 14 residues. V lost 0 bases, J lost 9 bases, and 9 bases lay in between. The CDR3 DNA reads TGCGCCAGCAGCCAAGAGGCAGGGAGTTCACCCCTCCACTTT. Translating it yields CASSQEAGSSPLHF.

This clone occurred a few times. This chain links TRBV29-1 with TRBJ2-3, with 11 bases matching TRBD2. There are 14 residues in the CDR3. With V trimmed by 3 bases and J by 4 bases, 3 bases remained unmatched. Germline values: CDR1 SQVTM, CDR2 ANQGSEA. CDR3 loop: CSVEGSGGADTQYF. The CDR3 DNA reads TGCAGCGTTGAGGGTAGCGGGGGGGCAGATACGCAGTATTTT.

The J gene is TRBJ2-5, the V gene TRBV7-6; D remains unclear. The CDR3 consists of 13 residues. The germline V and J ends were trimmed by 5 bases and 2 bases, with 9 bases remaining between them. Per germline, CDR1 SGHVS and CDR2 FNYEAQ. CDR3 protein: CASSPGVQETQYF. CDR3 nucleotides: TGTGCCAGCAGCCCCGGAGTACAAGAGACCCAGTACTTC.

The chain carries TRBV2 and TRBJ1-5; the D gene is possibly TRBD1 (5 bases). Germline V gene sequence: CDR1 SNHLY, CDR2 FYNNEI. Trimming pared 3 bases from V and 0 bases from J, leaving 6 bases between. CDR3 length: 14 amino acids. The chain's CDR3 is CASSDRVSNQPQHF. DNA for the CDR3: TGTGCCAGCAGTGACAGGGTTAGCAATCAGCCCCAGCATTTT.